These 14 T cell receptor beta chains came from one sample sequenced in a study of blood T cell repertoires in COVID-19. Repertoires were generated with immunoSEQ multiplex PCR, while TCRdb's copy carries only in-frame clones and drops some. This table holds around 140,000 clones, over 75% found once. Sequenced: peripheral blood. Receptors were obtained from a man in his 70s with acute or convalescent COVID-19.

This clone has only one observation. The CDR3 DNA sequence: TGTGCCAGTAGGCCGGGACAGGGGGTTTGGGAGACCCAGTACTTC. Its translation is CASRPGQGVWETQYF. This chain uses TRBV19 with TRBJ2-5, with TRBD1 identical over 11 bases. V trimming: 6 bases; J trimming: 5 bases; junction bases outside the gene matches: 8. The CDR3 length is 15 residues. Germline assignment: CDR1 LNHDA and CDR2 SQIVND (reference sequence).

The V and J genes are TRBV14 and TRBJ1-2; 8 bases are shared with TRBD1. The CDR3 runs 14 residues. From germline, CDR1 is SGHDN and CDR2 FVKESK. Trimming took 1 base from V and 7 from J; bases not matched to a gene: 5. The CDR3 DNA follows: TGTGCCAGCAGCCAAGTATCAGGGGGCCGTGGCTACACCTTC. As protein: CASSQVSGGRGYTF.

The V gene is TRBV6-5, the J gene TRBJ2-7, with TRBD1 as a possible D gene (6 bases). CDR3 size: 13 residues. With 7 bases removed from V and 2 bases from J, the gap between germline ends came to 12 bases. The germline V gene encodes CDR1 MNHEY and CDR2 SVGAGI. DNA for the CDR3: TGTGCCAGCACCTCCGGACAGACCTACGAGCAGTACTTC. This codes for CASTSGQTYEQYF.

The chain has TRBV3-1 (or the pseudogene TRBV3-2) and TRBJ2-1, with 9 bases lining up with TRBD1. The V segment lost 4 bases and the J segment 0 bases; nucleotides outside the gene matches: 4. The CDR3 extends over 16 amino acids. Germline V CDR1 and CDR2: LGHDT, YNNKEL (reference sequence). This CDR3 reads CASSPGQGGSYNEQFF. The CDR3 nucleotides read TGTGCCAGCAGCCCGGGACAGGGAGGCTCCTACAATGAGCAGTTCTTC.

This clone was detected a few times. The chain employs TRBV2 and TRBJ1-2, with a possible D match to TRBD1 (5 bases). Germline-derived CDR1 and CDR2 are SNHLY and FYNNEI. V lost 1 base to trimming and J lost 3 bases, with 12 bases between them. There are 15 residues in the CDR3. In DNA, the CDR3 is TGTGCCAGCAGTGAAGAGGCAGGGAACTACTATGGCTACACCTTC. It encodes CASSEEAGNYYGYTF.

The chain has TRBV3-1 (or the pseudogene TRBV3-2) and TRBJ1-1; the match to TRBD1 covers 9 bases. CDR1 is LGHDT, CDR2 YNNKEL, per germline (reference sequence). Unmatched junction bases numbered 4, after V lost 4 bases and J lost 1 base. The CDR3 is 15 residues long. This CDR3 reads CASSRGTGTNTEAFF. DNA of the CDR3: TGTGCCAGCAGCCGTGGGACAGGGACGAACACTGAAGCTTTCTTT.

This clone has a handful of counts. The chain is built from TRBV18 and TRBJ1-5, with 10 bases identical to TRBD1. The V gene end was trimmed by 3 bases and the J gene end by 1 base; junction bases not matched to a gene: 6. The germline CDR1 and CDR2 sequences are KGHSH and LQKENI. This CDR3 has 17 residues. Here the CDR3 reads CASSPPGTGDSNQPQHF. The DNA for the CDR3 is TGTGCCAGCTCACCTCCGGGGACAGGGGACAGCAATCAGCCCCAGCATTTT.

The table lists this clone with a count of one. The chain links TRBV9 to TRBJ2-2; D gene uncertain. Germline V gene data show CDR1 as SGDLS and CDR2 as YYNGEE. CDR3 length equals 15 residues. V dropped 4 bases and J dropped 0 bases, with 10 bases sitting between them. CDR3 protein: CASSTANSNTGELFF. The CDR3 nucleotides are TGTGCCAGCAGCACTGCGAATTCGAACACCGGGGAGCTGTTTTTT.

The chain's CDR3 is CASSPISGSSYEQYF. CDR3 in DNA: TGTGCCAGCAGTCCCATCAGCGGGAGCTCCTACGAGCAGTACTTC. The rearrangement joins TRBV27 to TRBJ2-7, with 8 positions matching TRBD2. CDR3 size: 15 residues. Looked up from germline, CDR1 is MNHEY and CDR2 is SMNVEV (reference sequence). Trimming cost V 5 bases and J 0 bases; bases outside gene matches: 6.

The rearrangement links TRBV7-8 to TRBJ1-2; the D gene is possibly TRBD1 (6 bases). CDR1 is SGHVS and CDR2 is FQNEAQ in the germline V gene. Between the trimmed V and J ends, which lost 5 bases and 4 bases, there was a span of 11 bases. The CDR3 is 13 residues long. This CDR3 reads CASSPTGIYGYTF. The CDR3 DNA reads TGTGCCAGCAGCCCCACAGGGATCTATGGCTACACCTTC.

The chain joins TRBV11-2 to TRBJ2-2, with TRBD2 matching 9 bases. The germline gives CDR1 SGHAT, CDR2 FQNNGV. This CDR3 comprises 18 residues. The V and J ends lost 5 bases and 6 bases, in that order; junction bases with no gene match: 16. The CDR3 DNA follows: TGTGCCAGCAGCCCTCTTACCTCTCGGCGGGGGGGCCCCGGGGAGCTGTTTTTT. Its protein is CASSPLTSRRGGPGELFF.

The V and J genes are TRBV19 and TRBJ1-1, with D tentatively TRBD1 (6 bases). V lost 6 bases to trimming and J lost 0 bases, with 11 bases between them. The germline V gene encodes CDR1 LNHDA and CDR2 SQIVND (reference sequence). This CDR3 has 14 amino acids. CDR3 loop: CASSETGMNTEAFF. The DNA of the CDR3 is TGTGCCAGTAGCGAGACAGGAATGAACACTGAAGCTTTCTTT. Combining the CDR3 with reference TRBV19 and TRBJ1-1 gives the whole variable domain DGGITQSPKYLFRKEGQNVTLSCEQNLNHDAMYWYRQDPGQGLRLIYYSQIVNDFQKGDIAEGYSVSREKKESFPLTVTSAQKNPTAFYLCASSETGMNTEAFFGQGTRLTVV.

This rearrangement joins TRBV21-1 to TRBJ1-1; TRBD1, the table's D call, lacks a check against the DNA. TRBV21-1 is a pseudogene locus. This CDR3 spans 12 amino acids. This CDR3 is CASGQGNTEAFF. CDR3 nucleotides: TGTGCCAGCGGACAGGGGAACACTGAAGCTTTCTTT.

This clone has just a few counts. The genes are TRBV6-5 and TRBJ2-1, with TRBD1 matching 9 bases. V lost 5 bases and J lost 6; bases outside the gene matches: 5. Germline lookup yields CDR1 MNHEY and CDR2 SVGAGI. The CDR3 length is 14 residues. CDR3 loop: CASSKRTGVNEQFF. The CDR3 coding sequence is TGTGCCAGCAGTAAGAGGACAGGGGTCAATGAGCAGTTCTTC.